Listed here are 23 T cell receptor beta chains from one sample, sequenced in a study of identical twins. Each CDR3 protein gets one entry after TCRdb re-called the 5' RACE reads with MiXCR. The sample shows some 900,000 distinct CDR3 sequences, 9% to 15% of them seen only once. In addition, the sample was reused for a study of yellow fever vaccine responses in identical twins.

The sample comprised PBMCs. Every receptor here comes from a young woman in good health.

This CDR3 is CASRVPGAGETDTQYF. The CDR3 region has the DNA TGTGCCAGCAGGGTCCCTGGGGCTGGTGAGACAGATACGCAGTATTTT. The chain combines TRBV11-3 with TRBJ2-3, with D perhaps TRBD1 (5 bases). This CDR3 region has 16 residues. Trimming stripped 6 bases from V and 3 bases from J, with 19 bases between. Germline CDR1 and CDR2: SGHNT and YENEEA.

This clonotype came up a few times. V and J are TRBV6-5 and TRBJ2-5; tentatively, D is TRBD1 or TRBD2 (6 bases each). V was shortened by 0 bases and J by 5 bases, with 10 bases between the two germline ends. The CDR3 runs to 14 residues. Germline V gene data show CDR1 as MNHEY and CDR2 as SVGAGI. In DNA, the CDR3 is TGTGCCAGCAGTTACTCGTACGGGGGCGAGACCCAGTACTTC. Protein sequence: CASSYSYGGETQYF.

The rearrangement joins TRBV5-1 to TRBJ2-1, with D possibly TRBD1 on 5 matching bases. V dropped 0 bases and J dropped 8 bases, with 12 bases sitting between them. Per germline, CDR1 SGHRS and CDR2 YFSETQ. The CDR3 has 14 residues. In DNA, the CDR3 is TGCGCCAGCAGCTTGGGGCAGGGTTTGGATGAGCAGTTCTTC. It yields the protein CASSLGQGLDEQFF. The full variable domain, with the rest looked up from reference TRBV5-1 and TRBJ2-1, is KAGVTQTPRYLIKTRGQQVTLSCSPISGHRSVSWYQQTPGQGLQFLFEYFSETQRNKGNFPGRFSGRQFSNSRSEMNVSTLELGDSALYLCASSLGQGLDEQFFGPGTRLTVL.

The CDR3 DNA follows: TGCAGTGCGATGGGGTGGGATACGCAGTATTTT. It codes for CSAMGWDTQYF. The rearrangement uses TRBV20-1 and TRBJ2-3; D is undetermined. The V and J ends lost 6 bases and 6 bases respectively, with 10 bases between them. There are 11 residues in the CDR3. Looked up from germline, CDR1 is DFQATT and CDR2 is SNEGSKA (reference sequence).

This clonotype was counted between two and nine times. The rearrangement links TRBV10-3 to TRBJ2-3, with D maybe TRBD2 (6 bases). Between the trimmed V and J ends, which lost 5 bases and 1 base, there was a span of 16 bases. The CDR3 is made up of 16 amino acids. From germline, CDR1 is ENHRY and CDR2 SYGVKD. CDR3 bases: TGTGCCATCAGTCACGACGGGGGACGAGGCACAGATACGCAGTATTTT. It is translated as CAISHDGGRGTDTQYF.

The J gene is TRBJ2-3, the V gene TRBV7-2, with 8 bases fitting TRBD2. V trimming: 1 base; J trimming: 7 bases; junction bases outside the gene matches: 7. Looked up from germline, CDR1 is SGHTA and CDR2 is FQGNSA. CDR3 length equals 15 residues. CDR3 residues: CASSLVSGEGNTQYF. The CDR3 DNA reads TGTGCCAGCAGCTTAGTTAGCGGGGAGGGGAATACGCAGTATTTT. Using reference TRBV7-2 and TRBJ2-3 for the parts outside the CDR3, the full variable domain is GAGVSQSPSNKVTEKGKDVELRCDPISGHTALYWYRQSLGQGLEFLIYFQGNSAPDKSGLPSDRFSAERTGGSVSTLTIQRTQQEDSAVYLCASSLVSGEGNTQYFGPGTRLTVL.

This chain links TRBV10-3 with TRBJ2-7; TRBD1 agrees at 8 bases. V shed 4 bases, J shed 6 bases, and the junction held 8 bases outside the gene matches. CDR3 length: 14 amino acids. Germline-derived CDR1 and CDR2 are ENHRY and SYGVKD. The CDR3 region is CAISARTGYSEQYF. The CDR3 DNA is TGTGCCATCAGTGCCAGGACAGGGTATAGCGAGCAGTACTTC.

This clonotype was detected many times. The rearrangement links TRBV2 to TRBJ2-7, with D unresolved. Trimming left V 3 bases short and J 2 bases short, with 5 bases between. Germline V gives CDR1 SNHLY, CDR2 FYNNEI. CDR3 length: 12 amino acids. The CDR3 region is CASSDWPYEQYF. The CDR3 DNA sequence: TGTGCCAGCAGTGATTGGCCCTACGAGCAGTACTTC.

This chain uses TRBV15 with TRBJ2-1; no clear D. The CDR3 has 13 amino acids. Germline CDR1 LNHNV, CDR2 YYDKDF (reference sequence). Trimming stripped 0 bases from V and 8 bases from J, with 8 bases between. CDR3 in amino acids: CATSRDLADEQFF. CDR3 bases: TGTGCCACCAGCAGAGATCTCGCAGATGAGCAGTTCTTC.

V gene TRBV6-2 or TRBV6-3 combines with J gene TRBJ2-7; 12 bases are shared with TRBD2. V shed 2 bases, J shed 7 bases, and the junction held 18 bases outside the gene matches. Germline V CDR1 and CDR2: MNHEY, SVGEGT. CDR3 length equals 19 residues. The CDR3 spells CASSYRGTSGPSLFFEQYF. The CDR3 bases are TGTGCCAGCAGTTACCGAGGGACTAGCGGGCCCTCTCTTTTCTTTGAGCAGTACTTC.

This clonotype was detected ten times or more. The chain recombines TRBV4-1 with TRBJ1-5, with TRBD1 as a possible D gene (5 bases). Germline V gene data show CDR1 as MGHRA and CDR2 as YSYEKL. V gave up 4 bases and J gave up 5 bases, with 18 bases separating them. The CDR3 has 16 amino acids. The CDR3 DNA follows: TGCGCCAGCAGCCTTCGGGACTCCCCGACGTATCAGCCCCAGCATTTT. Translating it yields CASSLRDSPTYQPQHF.

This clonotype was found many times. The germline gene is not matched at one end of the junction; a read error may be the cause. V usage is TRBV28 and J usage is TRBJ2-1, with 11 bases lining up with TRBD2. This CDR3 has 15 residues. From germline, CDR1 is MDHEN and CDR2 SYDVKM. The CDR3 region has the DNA TGCGCCAGCAGCCTGCTAGCGGGAGGTCACAATGAGCAGTTCTTC. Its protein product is CASSLLAGGHNEQFF.

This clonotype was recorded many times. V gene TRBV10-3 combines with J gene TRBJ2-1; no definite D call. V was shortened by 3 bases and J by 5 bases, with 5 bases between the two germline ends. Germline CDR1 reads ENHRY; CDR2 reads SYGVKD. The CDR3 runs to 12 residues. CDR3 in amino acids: CAISDRNNEQFF. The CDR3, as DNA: TGTGCCATCAGTGATCGGAACAATGAGCAGTTCTTC.

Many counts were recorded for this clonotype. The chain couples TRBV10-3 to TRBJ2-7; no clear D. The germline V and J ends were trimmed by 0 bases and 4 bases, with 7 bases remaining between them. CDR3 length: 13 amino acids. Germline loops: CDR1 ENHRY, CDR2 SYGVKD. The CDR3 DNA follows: TGTGCCATCAGTGAGTCTGGTAAATACGAGCAGTACTTC. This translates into CAISESGKYEQYF.

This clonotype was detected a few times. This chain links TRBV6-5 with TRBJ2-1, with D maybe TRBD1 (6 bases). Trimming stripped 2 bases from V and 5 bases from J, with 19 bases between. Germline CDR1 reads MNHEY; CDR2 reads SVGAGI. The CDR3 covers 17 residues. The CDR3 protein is CASSYPPGHRSDNEQFF. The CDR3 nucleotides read TGTGCCAGCAGTTACCCTCCGGGACACCGGTCCGACAATGAGCAGTTCTTC.

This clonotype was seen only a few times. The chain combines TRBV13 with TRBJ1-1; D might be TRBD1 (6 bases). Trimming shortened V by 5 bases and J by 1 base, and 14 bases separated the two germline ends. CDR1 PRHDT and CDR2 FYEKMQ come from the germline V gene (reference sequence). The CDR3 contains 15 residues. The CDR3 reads CASSHRTEQNTEAFF. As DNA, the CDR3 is TGTGCCAGCAGCCACAGGACAGAACAGAACACTGAAGCTTTCTTT.

CDR3 nucleotides: TGTGCCAGCAGCCCACCCGGACCCACTGTGAACACTGAAGCTTTCTTT. Translated, it gives CASSPPGPTVNTEAFF. The J gene is TRBJ1-1, the V gene TRBV7-9; D uncertain. CDR1 is SEHNR and CDR2 is FQNEAQ in the germline V gene (reference sequence). There are 16 residues in the CDR3. The V gene lost 5 bases and the J gene lost 0 bases, with 16 bases spanning the gap.

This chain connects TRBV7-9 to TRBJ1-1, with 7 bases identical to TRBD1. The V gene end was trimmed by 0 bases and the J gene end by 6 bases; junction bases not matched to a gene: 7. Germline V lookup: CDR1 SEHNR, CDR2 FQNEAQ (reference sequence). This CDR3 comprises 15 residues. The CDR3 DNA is TGTGCCAGCAGCTTAGCGACAGGGCCGAGGTCTGAAGCTTTCTTT. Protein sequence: CASSLATGPRSEAFF.

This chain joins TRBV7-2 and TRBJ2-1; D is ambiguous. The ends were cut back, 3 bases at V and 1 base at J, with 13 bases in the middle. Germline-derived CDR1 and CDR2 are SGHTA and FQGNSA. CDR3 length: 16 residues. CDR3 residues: CASSFRPSSSYNEQFF. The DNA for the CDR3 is TGTGCCAGCAGCTTTCGCCCCAGTAGTTCCTACAATGAGCAGTTCTTC. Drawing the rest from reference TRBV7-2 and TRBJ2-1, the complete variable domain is GAGVSQSPSNKVTEKGKDVELRCDPISGHTALYWYRQSLGQGLEFLIYFQGNSAPDKSGLPSDRFSAERTGGSVSTLTIQRTQQEDSAVYLCASSFRPSSSYNEQFFGPGTRLTVL.

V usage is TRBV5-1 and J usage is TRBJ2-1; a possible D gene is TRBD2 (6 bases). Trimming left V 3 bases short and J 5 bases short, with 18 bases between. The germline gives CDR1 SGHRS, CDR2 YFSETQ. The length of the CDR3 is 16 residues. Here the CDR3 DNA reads TGCGCCAGCAGCTCCCCTCAGGAGGGTATGGACAATGAGCAGTTCTTC. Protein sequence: CASSSPQEGMDNEQFF.

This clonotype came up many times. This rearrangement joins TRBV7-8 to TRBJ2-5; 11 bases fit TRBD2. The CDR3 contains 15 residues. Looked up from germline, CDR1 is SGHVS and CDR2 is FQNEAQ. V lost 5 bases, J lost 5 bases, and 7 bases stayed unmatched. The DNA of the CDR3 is TGTGCCAGCAGCCTTTTAGCGGGGGGGCCTGAGACCCAGTACTTC. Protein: CASSLLAGGPETQYF.

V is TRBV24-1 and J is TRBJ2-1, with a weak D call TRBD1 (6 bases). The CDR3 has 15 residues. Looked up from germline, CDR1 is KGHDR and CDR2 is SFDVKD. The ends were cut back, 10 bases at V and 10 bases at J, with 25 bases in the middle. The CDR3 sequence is CATAATGKGFGEQFF. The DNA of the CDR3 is TGTGCCACAGCCGCTACAGGGAAAGGATTCGGCGAGCAGTTCTTC.

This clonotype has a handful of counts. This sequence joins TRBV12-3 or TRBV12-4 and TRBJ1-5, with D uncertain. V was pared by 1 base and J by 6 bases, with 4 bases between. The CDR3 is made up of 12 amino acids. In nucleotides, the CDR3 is TGTGCCAGCAGTTTAGGGACTCAGCCCCAGCATTTT. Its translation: CASSLGTQPQHF.